Shown below are 31 T cell receptor beta chains from a single sample sequenced in a study of cytomegalovirus exposure and HLA in healthy donors. PCR primers comprised 60 Vbeta and 13 Jbeta primers. Sequencing was performed with immunoSEQ multiplex PCR; in TCRdb, only in-frame clones are kept and a portion is missing. Of some 98,000 clones detected, around 68% appear once; the ten largest clones hold under 3%. The specimen sequenced was PBMCs. The receptor set was obtained from a man in his fifties in good health and CMV-seronegative.

The chain joins TRBV6-5 to TRBJ2-5; 8 bases are shared with TRBD1. With the DNA end fitting TRBJ2-7 better, the J assignment may be wrong. CDR3 length: 15 residues. CDR1 is MNHEY and CDR2 is SVGAGI in the germline V gene. CDR3 protein: CASSYVRTGRNEQYF. DNA for the CDR3: TGTGCCAGCAGTTACGTGAGGACAGGGAGGAACGAGCAGTACTTC.

J is TRBJ2-7 and V is TRBV19; the match to TRBD2 covers 7 bases. Germline V gene lookup returns CDR1 LNHDA and CDR2 SQIVND (reference sequence). V was clipped by 0 bases and J by 2 bases; unmatched bases: 7. This CDR3 has 16 residues. DNA of the CDR3: TGTGCCAGTAGTATAGATCTGGGGAGGGGCCCCTACGAGCAGTACTTC. Amino acid sequence: CASSIDLGRGPYEQYF.

V gene TRBV11-2 combines with J gene TRBJ2-7; TRBD1 agrees at 8 bases. The germline V gene has CDR1 SGHAT and CDR2 FQNNGV. The V segment lost 5 bases and the J segment 0 bases; nucleotides outside the gene matches: 6. The CDR3 covers 15 residues. The CDR3: CASSPGQGSSYEQYF. CDR3 coding DNA: TGTGCCAGCAGCCCCGGACAGGGTAGCTCCTACGAGCAGTACTTC.

The chain combines TRBV7-9 with TRBJ1-2, with TRBD1 as a possible D gene (6 bases). V dropped 5 bases and J dropped 8 bases, with 21 bases sitting between them. Germline V gene lookup returns CDR1 SEHNR and CDR2 FQNEAQ (reference sequence). The CDR3 spans 15 residues. The CDR3, as DNA: TGTGCCAGCAGCCTCAATACAGGGAAGCCAAGCGGCTACACCTTC. It codes for CASSLNTGKPSGYTF.

J is TRBJ2-4 and V is TRBV19; possibly TRBD1 for D (6 bases). This CDR3 contains 19 residues. Looked up from germline, CDR1 is LNHDA and CDR2 is SQIVND (reference sequence). Trimming took 3 bases from V and 0 from J, leaving 21 bases between them. CDR3 sequence: CASSIGGPGARLAKNIQYF. CDR3 in DNA: TGTGCCAGTAGTATTGGTGGTCCAGGGGCGCGACTAGCCAAAAACATTCAGTACTTC.

The chain joins TRBV7-2 to TRBJ1-4; no clear D gene. The CDR3 sequence is 15 residues long. Per germline, CDR1 SGHTA and CDR2 FQGNSA. With 6 bases removed from V and 3 bases from J, the gap between germline ends came to 14 bases. DNA for the CDR3: TGTGCCAGCAGACCCTGGCAGGCCTCTAATGAAAAACTGTTTTTT. Translated: CASRPWQASNEKLFF.

V usage is TRBV19 and J usage is TRBJ2-7; TRBD1 is a possible D gene (5 bases). The germline gives CDR1 LNHDA, CDR2 SQIVND (reference sequence). V lost 6 bases to trimming and J lost 0 bases, with 12 bases between them. CDR3 length equals 14 residues. The CDR3 sequence is CASRPTESSYEQYF. The CDR3, as DNA: TGTGCCAGTAGACCGACAGAGAGCTCCTACGAGCAGTACTTC.

This chain uses TRBV18 with TRBJ1-4; 11 nucleotides match TRBD1. V lost 6 bases and J lost 7; bases outside the gene matches: 7. Germline V gene data show CDR1 as KGHSH and CDR2 as LQKENI. The CDR3 runs 15 residues. The CDR3 region is CASSDSGTGGEKLFF. The CDR3 DNA reads TGTGCCAGCTCGGACTCTGGGACAGGGGGTGAAAAACTGTTTTTT.

This clone has more than one count but fewer than ten. The chain combines TRBV7-9 with TRBJ2-1; D remains ambiguous. Germline V gene sequence: CDR1 SEHNR, CDR2 FQNEAQ (reference sequence). The ends were cut back, 3 bases at V and 5 bases at J, with 11 bases in the middle. The CDR3 spans 14 residues. The CDR3 region is CASSFSSSNNEQFF. In DNA form, the CDR3 reads TGTGCCAGCAGCTTTTCATCGAGTAACAATGAGCAGTTCTTC.

The chain has TRBV7-2 and TRBJ2-1; D perhaps matches TRBD1 (6 bases). CDR1 is SGHTA, CDR2 FQGNSA, per germline. CDR3 size: 18 residues. The V and J ends lost 5 bases and 3 bases respectively, with 23 bases between them. The CDR3 protein is CASSQSTPGQPFYNEQFF. The CDR3 DNA reads as TGTGCCAGCAGCCAATCTACCCCGGGACAACCCTTCTACAATGAGCAGTTCTTC.

The chain uses TRBV9 and TRBJ2-1; 7 bases agree with TRBD1. The germline V gene has CDR1 SGDLS and CDR2 YYNGEE. CDR3 size: 16 residues. J lost 1 base, V lost 4 bases, and 8 bases had no gene match. The CDR3 DNA reads TGTGCCAGCAGCAACGGACAGGTAGGGTCCTACAATGAGCAGTTCTTC. This translates into CASSNGQVGSYNEQFF.

This chain connects TRBV18 to TRBJ2-5; TRBD1 might be the D (6 bases). The CDR3 has 14 residues. Germline V gives CDR1 KGHSH, CDR2 LQKENI. The V and J ends lost 3 bases and 3 bases respectively, with 11 bases between them. The CDR3 DNA reads as TGTGCCAGCTCACCGGACAGTAGGAAAGAGACCCAGTACTTC. Translated, it gives CASSPDSRKETQYF.

The rearrangement joins TRBV5-1 to TRBJ2-1; D is perhaps TRBD1 (6 bases). The germline V gene encodes CDR1 SGHRS and CDR2 YFSETQ. CDR3 length equals 14 residues. V was cut by 6 bases and J by 9 bases, with 19 bases left in between. CDR3 DNA sequence: TGCGCCAGCAATCTCCAGGGGCCAGGGGTTGAGCAGTTCTTC. This sequence encodes CASNLQGPGVEQFF.

This clone was counted between two and nine times. The J gene is TRBJ2-2, the V gene TRBV25-1; 8 nucleotides align to TRBD2. CDR3 length equals 15 residues. Trimming cost V 1 base and J 7 bases; bases outside gene matches: 5. The germline gives CDR1 MGHDK, CDR2 SYGVNS. CDR3 sequence reads: CASSEWKRENGELFF. The CDR3 bases are TGTGCCAGCAGTGAATGGAAGCGGGAGAACGGGGAGCTGTTTTTT. The full variable domain, in which reference TRBV25-1 and TRBJ2-2 provide the parts outside the CDR3, is EADIYQTPRYLVIGTGKKITLECSQTMGHDKMYWYQQDPGMELHLIHYSYGVNSTEKGDLSSESTVSRIRTEHFPLTLESARPSHTSQYLCASSEWKRENGELFFGEGSRLTVL.

V is TRBV6-5 and J is TRBJ1-2; the match to TRBD1 covers 11 bases. Germline CDR1 MNHEY, CDR2 SVGAGI. CDR3 size: 15 residues. The junction had 5 bases not matched to a gene; V was cut back by 6 bases and J by 2 bases. Written as DNA, the CDR3 is TGTGCCAGCAGCTTCGGACAGGGGGCCAACTATGGCTACACCTTC. Protein product: CASSFGQGANYGYTF.

The rearrangement joins TRBV6-6 to TRBJ1-2; 7 bases align to TRBD1. This CDR3 has 14 amino acids. From germline, CDR1 is MNHNY and CDR2 SVGAGI (reference sequence). V lost 2 bases to trimming and J lost 4 bases; unmatched junction nucleotides: 4. The CDR3 loop reads CASSYPGQRYGYTF. CDR3 coding DNA: TGTGCCAGCAGTTACCCGGGACAGCGCTATGGCTACACCTTC.

The genes are TRBV6-5 and TRBJ2-3; the match to TRBD1 covers 7 bases. The CDR3 sequence is 12 residues long. V was clipped by 7 bases and J by 14 bases; unmatched bases: 12. Germline V lookup: CDR1 MNHEY, CDR2 SVGAGI. This CDR3 is CASTRPGQPWYF. CDR3 sequence (DNA): TGTGCCAGCACAAGACCGGGACAGCCGTGGTATTTT.

J is TRBJ2-5 and V is TRBV6-5, with TRBD2 as a possible D gene (7 bases). The germline V gene has CDR1 MNHEY and CDR2 SVGAGI. There are 14 residues in the CDR3. The V and J ends lost 2 bases and 5 bases respectively, with 12 bases between them. The CDR3 loop reads CASSYGGAAETQYF. In DNA, the CDR3 is TGTGCCAGCAGTTACGGGGGGGCCGCGGAGACCCAGTACTTC.

This CDR3 reads CASSPPGAHEQYF. CDR3 coding DNA: TGTGCCAGCTCACCACCTGGGGCCCACGAGCAGTACTTC. The chain is built from TRBV18 and TRBJ2-7; D is perhaps TRBD1 (5 bases). V was shortened by 0 bases and J by 5 bases, with 8 bases between the two germline ends. The CDR3 spans 13 residues. Per the germline V gene, CDR1 is KGHSH and CDR2 is LQKENI.

V gene TRBV28 combines with J gene TRBJ2-7; 7 nucleotides line up with TRBD1. Looked up from germline, CDR1 is MDHEN and CDR2 is SYDVKM. The CDR3 extends over 14 amino acids. V trimming: 6 bases; J trimming: 3 bases; junction bases outside the gene matches: 8. In DNA, the CDR3 is TGTGCCAGCAGCCCCGGGACAGCGAACTACGAGCAGTACTTC. Translation gives CASSPGTANYEQYF.

V is TRBV28 and J is TRBJ2-4, with D unclear. CDR1 and CDR2 (germline): MDHEN, SYDVKM. The V end was cut by 4 bases, the J end by 7 bases, with 14 bases between. There are 14 residues in the CDR3. The DNA for the CDR3 is TGTGCCAGCAGTTCTCTGGGCAGTCTTAACATTCAGTACTTC. Residues: CASSSLGSLNIQYF.

The chain carries TRBV19 and TRBJ2-2, with 9 bases lining up with TRBD2. Germline loops: CDR1 LNHDA, CDR2 SQIVND (reference sequence). The CDR3 totals 16 residues. V lost 5 bases to trimming and J lost 6 bases; unmatched junction nucleotides: 10. CDR3 in amino acids: CASSYRPQREAGELFF. In DNA form, the CDR3 reads TGTGCCAGTAGTTACCGCCCCCAGCGGGAGGCCGGGGAGCTGTTTTTT.

The V and J genes are TRBV11-3 and TRBJ2-2; unclear D gene. Germline CDR1 reads SGHNT; CDR2 reads YENEEA. V was trimmed by 1 base and J by 1 base, leaving 4 bases between them. The CDR3 contains 14 residues. CDR3 loop: CASSLAQNTGELFF. In nucleotides, the CDR3 is TGTGCCAGCAGCTTAGCACAGAACACCGGGGAGCTGTTTTTT.

The CDR3 coding sequence is TGTGCCAGCAGTTTCGCACCCTCGTTTACTAGCACAGATACGCAGTATTTT. Translating gives CASSFAPSFTSTDTQYF. The genes are TRBV28 and TRBJ2-3; unclear D gene. Trimming removed 3 bases from V and 0 bases from J, with 16 bases in between. Looked up from germline, CDR1 is MDHEN and CDR2 is SYDVKM. CDR3 length: 17 residues. Full variable domain (outside the CDR3, taken from reference TRBV28 and TRBJ2-3): DVKVTQSSRYLVKRTGEKVFLECVQDMDHENMFWYRQDPGLGLRLIYFSYDVKMKEKGDIPEGYSVSREKKERFSLILESASTNQTSMYLCASSFAPSFTSTDTQYFGPGTRLTVL.

In its sample, this clone was seen a few times. The chain carries TRBV4-3 and TRBJ2-3; TRBD2 agrees at 8 bases. The CDR3 has 19 amino acids. CDR1 is LGHNA, CDR2 YSLEER, per germline. V lost 2 bases to trimming and J lost 5 bases; unmatched junction nucleotides: 18. For the CDR3, the DNA is TGCGCCAGCAGCCAAAGATTAGCTAGCGGGTCCAAGTGGAAAGATACGCAGTATTTT. This sequence encodes CASSQRLASGSKWKDTQYF.

The chain employs TRBV5-4 and TRBJ2-7, with TRBD2 identical over 11 bases. CDR3 length: 16 amino acids. V shed 0 bases and J 2 bases; nucleotides not matched to a gene: 4. Germline CDR1 reads SGHNT; CDR2 reads YYREEE (reference sequence). CDR3 coding DNA: TGTGCCAGCAGCTTGGCCACTAGCGGGGGTACCTACGAGCAGTACTTC. This codes for CASSLATSGGTYEQYF.

Only a few counts were recorded for this clone. The chain couples TRBV21-1 to TRBJ2-7; TRBD1, as called in the table, went unchecked against the DNA. TRBV21-1 is an annotated pseudogene. CDR3 length equals 16 residues. For the CDR3, the DNA is TGTGCCAGCAGCAATAAATGGGGCCGCAGCCTATACGAGCAGTACTTC. Protein: CASSNKWGRSLYEQYF.

The chain combines TRBV10-2 with TRBJ2-7, with D perhaps TRBD2 (5 bases). The CDR3 spans 14 residues. The V gene lost 6 bases and the J gene lost 1 base, with 13 bases spanning the gap. CDR1 WSHSY and CDR2 SAAADI come from the germline V gene. CDR3 protein: CASSVSGKSYEQYF. The DNA of the CDR3 is TGCGCCAGCAGCGTATCGGGGAAATCCTACGAGCAGTACTTC.

The rearrangement links TRBV15 to TRBJ2-5; weak D call: TRBD2 (5 bases). CDR3 length: 15 amino acids. Germline CDR1 LNHNV, CDR2 YYDKDF (reference sequence). V lost 2 bases and J 0 bases, leaving 10 bases between the germline ends. The CDR3 region has the DNA TGTGCCACCAGCAGAAAGAGGACTTACCAAGAGACCCAGTACTTC. This gives the protein CATSRKRTYQETQYF.

The V gene is TRBV2, the J gene TRBJ1-2, with 8 bases identical to TRBD1. Germline-derived CDR1 and CDR2 are SNHLY and FYNNEI. Trimming removed 6 bases from V and 5 bases from J; junction bases left unmatched: 8. The CDR3 spans 14 residues. The CDR3 loop is CASRVDRGEYGYTF. For the CDR3, the DNA is TGTGCCAGCAGGGTTGACAGGGGAGAATATGGCTACACCTTC.

The chain links TRBV28 to TRBJ1-1; perhaps TRBD1 as D (5 bases). With 6 bases removed from V and 0 bases from J, the gap between germline ends came to 14 bases. The CDR3 runs to 15 residues. Germline V gene data show CDR1 as MDHEN and CDR2 as SYDVKM. CDR3 region: CASRLGRVMNTEAFF. Here the CDR3 DNA reads TGTGCCAGCAGGTTGGGCAGGGTTATGAACACTGAAGCTTTCTTT.